The rows below give T cell receptor beta chains drawn from one sample of a study of regulatory T cells in long-lasting Graves disease. A single record per CDR3 protein comes from TCRdb applying MiXCR to the multiplex PCR reads. The profile shows hundreds of thousands of distinct CDR3 sequences, approximately 12% of them singletons. The data also belong to a second study, concerning T cells in Graves' hyperthyroidism and ophthalmopathy.

The sequencing here drew on peripheral blood mononuclear cells (PBMCs), taken at new diagnosis, from a patient treated with antithyroid drugs. The receptors originated from a woman under 40 with Graves disease. The CDR3 runs from the conserved cysteine through the conserved F or W. A D gene is named only where the DNA matches it firmly. Some rows have no size entry. The others give once, few or many, or a class for an expanded clone.

v_call	d_call	clone_size	cdr3_length	j_call	cdr3_nt	cdr3_aa
TRBV9	TRBD1	many	14	TRBJ1-2	TGTGCCAGCAGCGTAGGGCAGGGGGACTCTGGCTACACCTTC	CASSVGQGDSGYTF
TRBV2	NA	many	13	TRBJ2-5	TGTGCCAGCGCGGGAATGAGAGGAGAGACCCAGTACTTC	CASAGMRGETQYF
TRBV24-1	NA	many	11	TRBJ1-3	TGTGCCACCAATGATGGAAACACCATATATTTT	CATNDGNTIYF
TRBV20-1	NA	many	15	TRBJ1-1	TGCAGTGCTAGAGTGGGGGGAGGTATGAACACTGAAGCTTTCTTT	CSARVGGGMNTEAFF
TRBV14	TRBD2	many	12	TRBJ2-7	TGTGCCAGCAGCCAACTAGCGGGAGAGCAGTACTTC	CASSQLAGEQYF
TRBV28	NA	NA	15	TRBJ2-2	TGTGCCAGCAGTTTAGGGGGAATTAACACCGGGGAGCTGTTTTTT	CASSLGGINTGELFF
TRBV7-9	NA	many	12	TRBJ2-1	TGTGCCAGCAGCTTAGAGGGCTTAGAGCAGTTCTTC	CASSLEGLEQFF
TRBV30	NA	many	14	TRBJ1-1	TGTGCCTGGAGTGTTTCAGGCGGTCCCACTGAAGCTTTCTTT	CAWSVSGGPTEAFF
TRBV27	NA	many	16	TRBJ1-1	TGTGCCAGCAGTTCTCGTCTAGGGGTTTGGAACACTGAAGCTTTCTTT	CASSSRLGVWNTEAFF
TRBV24-1	TRBD1	NA	15	TRBJ2-5	TGTGCCACCAGTGAACCTGCCGGGACAGTGGAGACCCAGTACTTC	CATSEPAGTVETQYF
TRBV27	TRBD2	NA	15	TRBJ2-7	TGTGCCAGCAGTCATCGAACTAGCGGGAGTTACGAGCGGTACTTC	CASSHRTSGSYERYF
TRBV6-1	NA	many	15	TRBJ2-7	TGTGCCAGCAGGGGCGGATCTTCTCTCTCCTACGAGCAGTACTTC	CASRGGSSLSYEQYF